This TCR beta chain was sequenced during a study of T cell repertoires in cytomegalovirus infection. About the research overall: The public TCR beta signatures pointed to both CMV infection and matching HLA type.

CDR1 is ENHRY and CDR2 is SYGVKD in the germline V gene. V lost 2 bases to trimming and J lost 0 bases; unmatched junction nucleotides: 6. CDR3 length: 17 residues. This clonotype was counted between two and nine times. No antigen is known for it. TCRdb independently ran MiXCR on the reads; one entry per CDR3 protein. In the table there are about 51,000 distinct CDR3 sequences, 20% to 25% of which are singletons. The clonotype originates from a human donor in good health (CMV status not recorded). Some clones in this sample may be carry-over from other donors' samples. The rearrangement uses TRBV10-3 and TRBJ2-7; 11 nucleotides align to TRBD2. The material sequenced was CD8+ T cells from cultured PBMCs, taken from culture after CMV antigen stimulation. The CDR3 DNA is TGTGCCATCAGTGAGGGGACTAGCGGTATACTCTCCTACGAGCAGTACTTC. The encoded protein is CAISEGTSGILSYEQYF.